This is a list of T cell receptor beta chains from one sample in a study of Ad26.COV2.S vaccination and SARS-CoV-2 variants. Profiling relied on immunoSEQ multiplex PCR, and the TCRdb table lists in-frame clones only, not all of them. This table has some 370,000 clones, roughly 80% appearing once. The sequencing used peripheral blood, collected in a trial of Ad26.COV2.S vaccine versus placebo. Source of these receptors: a person aged 18-65 years who received the Ad26.COV2.S COVID-19 vaccine or a placebo. Both conserved end residues are part of each CDR3. A D gene is named only where the DNA matches it firmly. Rows may omit the clone size; those that give it use once, few, many or a size class.

>TRBV9|NA|NA|TRBJ1-1
CASSRDPNTEAFF
TGTGCCAGCAGCAGAGACCCGAACACTGAAGCTTTCTTT
>TRBV7-2|NA|NA|TRBJ1-2
CASRPPHSIIDGYTF
TGTGCCAGCAGGCCCCCACATAGTATAATAGATGGCTACACCTTC
>TRBV11-2|NA|TRBD1|TRBJ1-4
CASTAGQGAEKLFF
TGTGCCAGCACCGCTGGACAGGGGGCTGAAAAACTGTTTTTT
>TRBV5-1|NA|NA|TRBJ1-3
CASSLDTGNTIYF
TGCGCCAGCAGCTTGGACACAGGAAACACCATATATTTT
>TRBV29-1|NA|TRBD1|TRBJ1-2
CSVEDWSGGNYGYTF
TGCAGCGTTGAAGATTGGTCAGGGGGAAACTATGGCTACACCTTC
>TRBV18|NA|NA|TRBJ1-4
CASSPRVRGMNAATNEKLFF
TGTGCCAGCTCACCACGGGTACGAGGGATGAACGCTGCAACTAATGAAAAACTGTTTTTT
>TRBV4-1|NA|NA|TRBJ1-2
CASSLWEGNGYTF
TGCGCCAGCAGCCTTTGGGAGGGAAATGGCTACACCTTC
>TRBV2|NA|NA|TRBJ2-3
CATKQATSTDTQYF
TGTGCCACTAAACAGGCAACTAGCACAGATACGCAGTATTTT
>TRBV28|NA|NA|TRBJ1-1
CASSLGGEAFF
TGTGCCAGCAGTTTGGGAGGGGAAGCTTTCTTT
>TRBV27|NA|NA|TRBJ2-7
CASSFDRNSYEQYF
TGTGCCAGCAGTTTCGACAGGAACTCCTACGAGCAGTACTTC
>TRBV2|few|NA|TRBJ1-1
CASWLEADTEAFF
TGTGCCAGCTGGCTGGAGGCGGACACTGAAGCTTTCTTT
>TRBV2|NA|NA|TRBJ2-5
CASRAGLYQETQYF
TGTGCCAGCAGGGCCGGACTATACCAAGAGACCCAGTACTTC
>TRBV15|once|TRBD2|TRBJ2-7
CATSRAYDLAAGGLWYEQYF
TGTGCCACCAGCAGAGCTTACGATTTAGCGGCGGGAGGGCTATGGTACGAGCAGTACTTC